The source of this T cell receptor beta chain is a study of T cell clones after liver transplantation. Overall study context: Until 12-24 months post-transplant, subjects got standard immunosuppression and no induction. Broader study findings: Donor-reactive sequences fell more than third party-reactive ones, suggesting partial deletion.

CDR3 length: 18 amino acids. After removal of 1 base from V and 7 bases from J, the junction contained 9 bases not matched to a gene. From germline, CDR1 is SEHNR and CDR2 FQNEAQ (reference sequence). Of note for this clone: What it binds is unknown.

Measured with immunoSEQ multiplex PCR; TCRdb has only the in-frame clones, and not every one. The data contain fewer than 80,000 clones, around four fifths of them singletons. CD3+CD4+ and CD3+CD8+ cells were FACS-sorted from thawed unstimulated PBMCs. This TCR came from a human patient who received a liver transplant. Some T cells may trace back to the graft donor. The chain carries TRBV7-9 and TRBJ2-1, with 14 bases matching TRBD2. The sequenced sample was CD4+ T cells from blood, obtained less than 50 months after liver transplant. The CDR3 DNA reads as TGTGCCAGCAGCTTAGTAGGGACTAGCGGGAGAATGAGGAATGAGCAGTTCTTC. Its translation is CASSLVGTSGRMRNEQFF.